Sequencing of this T cell receptor (beta chain) was carried out in a study of blood T cell repertoires in COVID-19. There are 16 residues in the CDR3. From germline, CDR1 is MDHEN and CDR2 SYDVKM. With 5 bases clipped from V and 1 base from J, the junction kept 6 bases outside the gene matches. Repertoires were generated with immunoSEQ multiplex PCR, while TCRdb's copy carries only in-frame clones and drops some. The table shows roughly 400,000 clones, with approximately 90% occurring only once. The study assigned cohorts using participant-reported clinical history. Recovered status in Cohort 3 required two negative PCRs, clearance, or symptom resolution.

This rearrangement joins TRBV28 to TRBJ2-2; TRBD1 aligns across 8 bases. Material: PBMCs or T cells enriched from blood (not recorded which). The receptor comes from a man under 40 who had recovered from COVID-19. CDR3 in amino acids: CASSRTGPENTGELFF. Written as DNA, the CDR3 is TGTGCCAGCAGTAGGACAGGGCCGGAGAACACCGGGGAGCTGTTTTTT. Full variable domain (missing parts from reference TRBV28 and TRBJ2-2): DVKVTQSSRYLVKRTGEKVFLECVQDMDHENMFWYRQDPGLGLRLIYFSYDVKMKEKGDIPEGYSVSREKKERFSLILESASTNQTSMYLCASSRTGPENTGELFFGEGSRLTVL.